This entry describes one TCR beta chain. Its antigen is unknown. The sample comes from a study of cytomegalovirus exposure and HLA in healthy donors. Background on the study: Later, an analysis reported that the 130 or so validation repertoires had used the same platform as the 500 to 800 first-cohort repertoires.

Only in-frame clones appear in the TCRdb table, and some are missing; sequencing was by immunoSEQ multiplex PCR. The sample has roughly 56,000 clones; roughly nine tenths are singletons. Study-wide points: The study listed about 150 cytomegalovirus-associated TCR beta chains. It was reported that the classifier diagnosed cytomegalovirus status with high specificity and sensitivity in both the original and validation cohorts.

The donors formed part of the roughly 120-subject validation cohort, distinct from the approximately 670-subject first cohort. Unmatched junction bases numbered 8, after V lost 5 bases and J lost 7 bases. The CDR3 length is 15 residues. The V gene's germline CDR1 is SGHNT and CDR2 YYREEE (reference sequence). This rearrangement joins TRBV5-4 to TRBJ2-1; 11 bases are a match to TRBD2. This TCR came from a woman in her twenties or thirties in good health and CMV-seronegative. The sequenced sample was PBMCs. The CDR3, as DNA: TGTGCCAGCAGAATAGCGGGAGGGCCGGAGAATGAGCAGTTCTTC. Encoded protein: CASRIAGGPENEQFF. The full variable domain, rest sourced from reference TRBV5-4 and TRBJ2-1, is ETGVTQSPTHLIKTRGQQVTLRCSSQSGHNTVSWYQQALGQGPQFIFQYYREEENGRGNFPPRFSGLQFPNYSSELNVNALELDDSALYLCASRIAGGPENEQFFGPGTRLTVL.